The sequence of this T cell receptor (beta chain) was determined in a study of somatic mutations in cytotoxic T cells in rheumatoid arthritis. Sequenced by immunoSEQ multiplex PCR; TCRdb stores in-frame clones only, minus some. In the table there are about 27,000 clones, roughly 69% of which are singletons. Trimming took off 6 bases at V and 4 bases at J, with 24 bases between the two ends. The germline V gene has CDR1 SSHAT and CDR2 FNYEAQ (reference sequence). This CDR3 is built from 17 residues. Sequencing was done on a sample of CD8+ T cells sorted from blood. This receptor was taken from a young woman in good health. The chain couples TRBV7-7 to TRBJ1-1, with a weak D call TRBD1 (5 bases). This CDR3 reads CASRIGNRRRVGTEAFF. For the CDR3, the DNA is TGTGCCAGCAGGATAGGAAACAGGAGGCGGGTAGGCACTGAAGCTTTCTTT. The whole variable domain, filled in from reference TRBV7-7 and TRBJ1-1, reads GAGVSQSPRYKVTKRGQDVTLRCDPISSHATLYWYQQALGQGPEFLTYFNYEAQPDKSGLPSDRFSAERPEGSISTLTIQRTEQRDSAMYRCASRIGNRRRVGTEAFFGQGTRLTVV.